This TCR beta chain was obtained from a study of naive and memory T cell subsets (dated by TCRdb to about 2017). For context, the study as a whole: An open-source, UMI-based TCR alpha and beta sequencing pipeline was applied to sorted naive and memory peripheral blood T cell subsets. The functional CMV T cell responses agreed completely with IgG serology results. RNA was DNase-treated and reverse transcribed with TCR constant-region primers, mostly using SuperScript III. The investigation overall reported the following: In both CD4 and CD8 cells, the Gini index increased while Shannon and inverse Simpson diversity decreased from naive through CM, EM and EMRA. RNA-based TCR counts may be affected by expression changes linked to T cell activation and differentiation. Each clonotype was defined as a single alpha or beta chain sequence rather than as a paired alpha/beta receptor. TCR abundance followed a power law whose exponent differed between naive and memory subsets but was consistent across the three individuals. Once error correction was done, more than 90% of naive TCR sequences showed up just once, which made the naive abundance distributions much steeper than those of the memory subsets. No ground truth was available to validate the repertoire findings for the naive and memory subsets. A few larger clonotypes were present in naive repertoires, especially CD8 naive repertoires, and these clonotypes were possibly memory cells re-expressing CD45RA.

V is trimmed back by 2 bases and J by 7 bases, and the junction contains 8 bases that no gene match accounts for. CDR1 and CDR2 (DFQATT, SNEGSKA) derive from the germline V gene (reference sequence). Including the terminal cysteine and phenylalanine, the CDR3 comprises 14 residues. Only CDR3 DNA is held: 42 bases, read in frame from base 1. As for this clonotype: Its antigen is currently not known. No qualities accompany the bases; no much larger clone lies one base away.

Separate amplification of TCR alpha and beta chain libraries was performed from the second PCR step onward. The CMV status of each donor was determined by measuring IFNgamma production from CD4+ T cells after fresh PBMCs had been stimulated overnight with CMV viral lysate. CD4 T cells were positively selected using Miltenyi beads, after which CD8 T cells were positively selected from the CD4-negative fraction. Cells were stained for CD3, CD4, CD8, CD45RA, CD27 and a live/dead dye and were sorted on a BD Aria II into four subsets based on CD45RA and CD27. Blood came from three healthy volunteers, each fractionated into CD4 and CD8 T cells and then into four differentiation subsets. About 120 ml of peripheral blood was collected from each donor, and PBMC were isolated from the blood using Ficoll-Paque PLUS density-gradient centrifugation. The sorted cells were lysed in RLT buffer, after which RNA was extracted using a Qiagen RNeasy kit and kept at -80 degrees C.

Receptor libraries were prepared by UMI-ligation and nested PCR. An equimolar mix of two oligonucleotides covering both TRBC1 and TRBC2 was used as the beta constant-region primer. Four rounds of PCR were used to amplify ligated cDNA, with nested alpha and beta constant-region primers being used together with the SP2 primer. A single-stranded oligonucleotide carrying the SP2 primer and a 12-nucleotide UMI was ligated to the 3' end of the cDNA by T4 RNA ligase 1. Incubation of the ligation reaction was carried out at 16 degrees C for about 18-24 hours. PCR2 was typically run as a SYBR Green qPCR and stopped at a predetermined threshold to prevent over-amplification. All purifications after the first were performed with Agencourt AMPure XP magnetic beads. Library quantification was done by Qubit, followed by a TapeStation check on which the main peak was expected at around 650 bp. Sequencing of the pooled libraries was done on an Illumina MiSeq using v2 2x251 paired-end kits, which typically yielded roughly 0.85-2.3 million reads per sample. Each sample was pooled at 3.5 to 4 nM, and roughly 5-7% PhiX was included to help cluster recognition. Turning to the authors' computational methods: V and J genes were assigned to Demultiplexor-processed FASTQ reads by Decombinator through tag matching, with a single base-pair mismatch being allowed. UMIs were used by Collapsinator to correct both sequencing errors and frequency errors arising from PCR heterogeneity. CDR3Translator translated TCRs and extracted CDR3s from the conserved cysteine to the FGXG phenylalanine, flagging non-productive sequences. Gini, Shannon entropy and inverse Simpson indices were calculated on repertoires that had been subsampled to equal numbers of UMI-defined TCRs. Within the linear range, a power law was fitted by maximum likelihood to the distributions of clonotype abundance. For one naive CD8 sample, the pipeline and MIGEC produced similar UMI counts, unique TCR numbers and clonal distributions. In one analysis, naive TCRs that were also found in any memory subset of the same donor were excluded from the naive repertoire. A set of several thousand CMV-associated CDR3 sequences, compiled from VDJdb and a published dataset, was used to search the repertoires. TCRdb redid the processing of the public reads, applying fastp at Q25 and MiXCR, and retained in-frame beta chains. For every CDR3 protein sequence, its rows merge into one entry that carries the most common genes and DNA. These V and J calls originate from TCRdb's pipeline instead of the authors' own analysis. The sample has 150,000 or so distinct CDR3 sequences on record, under 25% of them singletons. The biggest ten clones account for 0.085% to 0.11% of the sample.

The chain joins TRBV20-1 to TRBJ2-5; TRBD2 fits 9 bases in the junction. The sample comprised naive CD4+ T cells from blood. This specimen's cell subset or site label, per the study, means: naive T cells, CD45RA high CD27+. The clonotype was recovered from a human donor in good health. Here is the DNA: TGCAGTGCTAGACCGGTAGCGGGAGTGGGGACCCAGTACTTC. Its coded protein is CSARPVAGVGTQYF.